This entry lists 28 T cell receptor beta chains sequenced from one sample in a study of glioma-infiltrating T cells. TCR alpha and beta CDR3 regions were amplified from RNA using iRepertoire nested multiplex PCR. MiXCR, run by TCRdb on the multiplex PCR reads, gives a single entry per CDR3 protein. The data contain fewer than 200,000 distinct CDR3 sequences, over 25% of them seen just once; the ten biggest clones take up around 20%. What was sequenced was glioma tissue, nonneoplastic brain tissue, or PBMCs (not recorded which). The source of these receptors is a human donor with low-grade glioma or glioblastoma, undergoing nonglioma brain surgery, or in good health (not recorded which).

This clonotype was recorded many times. The chain's CDR3 is CSARVPSGTYNEQFF. The CDR3 DNA reads as TGCAGTGCTAGAGTCCCCAGCGGGACTTACAATGAGCAGTTCTTC. The V call is TRBV20-1, the J call TRBJ2-1; 7 positions agree with TRBD2. The germline V gene has CDR1 DFQATT and CDR2 SNEGSKA (reference sequence). V was pared by 1 base and J by 4 bases, with 7 bases of the junction left unmatched. The CDR3 is 15 residues long.

Details on this clonotype: One base away lies a much larger clone, so this may be a sequencing read error. The CDR3 does not close with the conserved phenylalanine or tryptophan, likely indicating a read error. This chain connects TRBV24-1 to TRBJ2-7, with D hard to call. The CDR3 is 13 residues long. Germline CDR1 KGHDR, CDR2 SFDVKD. Deletions cut 2 bases from V and 2 bases from J, with 6 bases between. The CDR3 DNA follows: TGTGCCACCAGTGATTCACGAGCCTACGAGCAGTACCTC. Its protein product is CATSDSRAYEQYL.

The chain employs TRBV19 and TRBJ2-3; 12 positions match TRBD2. The CDR3 length is 18 residues. V lost 3 bases, J lost 4 bases, and 11 bases stayed unmatched. Germline V gene lookup returns CDR1 LNHDA and CDR2 SQIVND (reference sequence). The chain's CDR3 is CASSILETSGRGSDTQYF. As DNA, the CDR3 is TGTGCCAGTAGTATTCTAGAGACTAGCGGGAGAGGATCAGATACGCAGTATTTT.

This clonotype was detected only a few times. The chain has TRBV12-3 or TRBV12-4 and TRBJ2-7; D not certain. Between the trimmed V and J ends, which lost 1 base and 3 bases, there was a span of 4 bases. The CDR3 totals 12 residues. The CDR3 region has the DNA TGTGCCAGCAGTTTAGAGGACTACGAGCAGTACTTC. Residues: CASSLEDYEQYF.

This clonotype was counted ten times or more. This chain uses TRBV7-2 with TRBJ2-5, with 7 bases aligning to TRBD2. The germline CDR1 and CDR2 sequences are SGHTA and FQGNSA. The CDR3 length is 17 residues. Unmatched junction bases numbered 15, after V lost 4 bases and J lost 4 bases. The CDR3: CASSSQRTRNFPETQYF. CDR3 DNA sequence: TGTGCCAGCAGCTCCCAAAGGACTAGAAATTTCCCAGAGACCCAGTACTTC.

This clonotype was counted many times. The J gene is TRBJ2-7, the V gene TRBV7-2; 10 nucleotides agree with TRBD1. This CDR3 is built from 17 residues. Per germline, CDR1 SGHTA and CDR2 FQGNSA. The V segment lost 0 bases and the J segment 6 bases; nucleotides outside the gene matches: 11. CDR3 amino acids: CASSLALGWGQGFEQYF. In nucleotides, the CDR3 is TGTGCCAGCAGCTTAGCGCTAGGTTGGGGACAGGGGTTCGAGCAGTACTTC.

This clonotype was seen a single time. This may come from a read error, since a much larger clone is one base off. The V and J genes are TRBV7-9 and TRBJ1-1; tentatively, D is TRBD1 (6 bases). The CDR3 totals 16 residues. The germline V gene has CDR1 SEHNR and CDR2 FQNEAQ (reference sequence). The CDR3: CASSLGNRAVGTEDFF. The CDR3 nucleotides read TGTGCCAGCAGCTTAGGCAACAGGGCTGTGGGCACTGAAGATTTCTTT.

This clonotype was counted at least ten times. This chain links TRBV4-1 with TRBJ2-7; D not resolved. The CDR3 totals 15 residues. Germline V gene sequence: CDR1 MGHRA, CDR2 YSYEKL. The V gene lost 0 bases and the J gene lost 1 base, with 10 bases spanning the gap. CDR3 sequence (DNA): TGCGCCAGCAGCCAAGATCTAGGCTTTTCCTACGAGCAGTACTTC. Protein product: CASSQDLGFSYEQYF.

A remark on this clonotype: Since a much larger clone is just one base distant, this may be a read error. The chain has TRBV24-1 and TRBJ1-6; no clear D. This CDR3 is 17 amino acids long. Germline CDR1 reads KGHDR; CDR2 reads SFDVKD. CDR3 protein: CATGDLGRSSYNSPLHF. The CDR3 DNA is TGTGCCACCGGTGATTTAGGAAGGAGCTCCTATAATTCACCCCTCCACTTT.

As regards this clonotype: Germline and junction disagree at one end, which may indicate a read error. This sequence joins TRBV12-3 or TRBV12-4 and TRBJ1-3, with a possible D match to TRBD1 (6 bases). The CDR3 is 15 amino acids. The CDR3 is CASSLSGTLGNIIYF. In nucleotides, the CDR3 is TGTGCCAGCAGTTTATCAGGGACACTTGGAAACATCATATATTTT.

This clonotype was found a few times. The chain carries TRBV11-1 and TRBJ2-1, with D possibly matching TRBD1 (6 bases). The germline V gene has CDR1 SGHAT and CDR2 FQDESV (reference sequence). The CDR3 is made up of 15 amino acids. V lost 5 bases and J 2 bases, leaving 13 bases between the germline ends. CDR3 DNA: TGTGCCAGCAGCCCCTACAGGGACCCCTACAATGAGCAGTTCTTC. Protein: CASSPYRDPYNEQFF.

This clonotype was recorded many times. The chain employs TRBV7-9 and TRBJ2-3; D is perhaps TRBD1 (5 bases). Germline CDR1 reads SEHNR; CDR2 reads FQNEAQ (reference sequence). The CDR3 totals 13 residues. Between the trimmed V and J ends, which lost 5 bases and 6 bases, there was a span of 12 bases. This CDR3 reads CASSPKGPDTQYF. The CDR3 nucleotides are TGTGCCAGCAGCCCCAAGGGGCCCGATACGCAGTATTTT.

V gene TRBV30 combines with J gene TRBJ1-3; a weak D match, TRBD1 (5 bases). This CDR3 is built from 13 residues. V was clipped by 7 bases and J by 2 bases, with 12 bases between them. Germline lookup yields CDR1 GTSNPN and CDR2 SVGIG (reference sequence). CDR3 loop: CASSRGAGNTIYF. CDR3 in DNA: TGTGCCTCCAGTAGAGGGGCTGGAAACACCATATATTTT.

This chain connects TRBV5-4 to TRBJ2-3; a possible D gene is TRBD2 (6 bases). Germline V gene data show CDR1 as SGHNT and CDR2 as YYREEE (reference sequence). This CDR3 spans 16 amino acids. V gave up 4 bases and J gave up 2 bases, with 17 bases separating them. The CDR3 nucleotides are TGTGCCAGCAGCCCCCCCGGGACTCTCTCCACAGATACGCAGTATTTT. Its translation is CASSPPGTLSTDTQYF.

This clonotype was seen ten or more times. The chain links TRBV19 to TRBJ2-1; D is possibly TRBD2 (7 bases). This CDR3 contains 16 residues. V lost 3 bases and J 5 bases, leaving 17 bases between the germline ends. Germline V CDR1 and CDR2: LNHDA, SQIVND (reference sequence). This CDR3 reads CASSISPGGRNNEQFF. The DNA for the CDR3 is TGTGCCAGTAGTATTAGCCCCGGGGGGCGGAACAATGAGCAGTTCTTC.

This clonotype was counted many times. The V call is TRBV6-4, the J call TRBJ2-1; D unresolved. The CDR3 loop spans 15 amino acids. V dropped 6 bases and J dropped 0 bases, with 12 bases sitting between them. Germline CDR1 reads MRHNA; CDR2 reads SNTAGT. The CDR3 coding sequence is TGTGCCAGCAGAGTAGACGCGAGCTCCTACAATGAGCAGTTCTTC. Its protein product is CASRVDASSYNEQFF.

This clonotype has a count of ten or more. This chain uses TRBV18 with TRBJ2-7; D remains unclear. The germline V gene encodes CDR1 KGHSH and CDR2 LQKENI. The CDR3 spans 13 residues. V gave up 3 bases and J gave up 3 bases, with 9 bases separating them. CDR3 sequence (DNA): TGTGCCAGCTCACCCCGAGACAACTACGAGCAGTACTTC. Residues: CASSPRDNYEQYF.

This clonotype came up many times. This chain links TRBV28 with TRBJ2-3; the match to TRBD2 covers 7 bases. The germline CDR1 and CDR2 sequences are MDHEN and SYDVKM. The CDR3 sequence is 13 residues long. Trimming removed 6 bases from V and 13 bases from J; junction bases left unmatched: 13. Here the CDR3 reads CASSPPGGDAEYF. Written as DNA, the CDR3 is TGTGCCAGCAGCCCACCGGGGGGAGACGCGGAGTATTTT.

In the case of this clonotype: A much larger clone differs by one base, so this may be a read error. The J gene is TRBJ2-1, the V gene TRBV6-5, with 12 nucleotides matching TRBD1. The CDR3 length is 13 residues. Germline V gene sequence: CDR1 MNHEY, CDR2 SVGAGI. Trimming took 10 bases from V and 10 from J; bases not matched to a gene: 8. CDR3 sequence reads: CAIGDRGRREQFF. In DNA form, the CDR3 reads TGTGCCATCGGGGACAGGGGGCGACGAGAGCAGTTCTTC.

Regarding this clonotype: This may come from a read error, since a much larger clone is one base off. The genes are TRBV19 and TRBJ1-2; D is unresolved. The germline V gene encodes CDR1 LNHDA and CDR2 SQIVND (reference sequence). The CDR3 runs 13 residues. The CDR3 DNA sequence: TGTGCCAGTTGTATAGATGCGAGATATGGCTACACCTTC. This codes for CASCIDARYGYTF.

This clonotype has ten or more counts. The chain links TRBV4-2 to TRBJ2-3, with 10 bases identical to TRBD2. Germline V lookup: CDR1 LGHNA, CDR2 YNFKEQ. The CDR3 has 14 amino acids. V was pared by 1 base and J by 6 bases, with 1 base of the junction left unmatched. The CDR3: CASSQVTSGDTQYF. The CDR3 region has the DNA TGTGCCAGCAGCCAAGTGACTAGCGGGGATACGCAGTATTTT.

This rearrangement joins TRBV12-3 or TRBV12-4 to TRBJ2-5; possibly TRBD2 for D (5 bases). This CDR3 has 13 amino acids. V was pared by 5 bases and J by 5 bases, with 12 bases between. CDR3 in amino acids: CASSNPSIETQYF. DNA for the CDR3: TGTGCCAGCAGTAACCCTAGCATCGAGACCCAGTACTTC.

In the case of this clonotype: Compared with germline, one end of the junction differs, possibly owing to a read error. The chain is built from TRBV7-9 and TRBJ2-2; TRBD1 or TRBD2 may be the D gene (5 bases each). The CDR3 totals 16 residues. Per the germline V gene, CDR1 is SEHNR and CDR2 is FQNEAQ (reference sequence). The CDR3 reads CASSLDGGKNTGELLF. The CDR3 coding sequence is TGTGCCAGCAGCTTAGATGGGGGAAAAAACACCGGGGAGCTGCTTTTT.

Ten or more counts support this clonotype. The rearrangement links TRBV25-1 to TRBJ2-7; 9 bases align to TRBD1. With 3 bases clipped from V and 3 bases from J, the junction kept 15 bases outside the gene matches. Germline V gene lookup returns CDR1 MGHDK and CDR2 SYGVNS. This CDR3 has 18 amino acids. Here the CDR3 reads CASSDRLASGTGLYEQYF. The CDR3 DNA reads TGTGCCAGCAGTGACCGCCTGGCGTCCGGGACAGGGCTCTACGAGCAGTACTTC.

Remarks on this clonotype: A much larger clone lies a single base off, so this may be a read error. The rearrangement links TRBV7-2 to TRBJ2-1; D gene unclear. CDR1 SGHTA and CDR2 FQGNSA come from the germline V gene. With 2 bases removed from V and 5 bases from J, the gap between germline ends came to 13 bases. This CDR3 spans 15 amino acids. This chain's CDR3 is CASSLPRTEDNEQFF. The CDR3, as DNA: TGTGCCAGCAGCTTACCCCGCACTGAGGACAATGAGCAGTTCTTC.

This clonotype has a single count. This chain joins TRBV30 and TRBJ2-5, with D unresolved. CDR1 GTSNPN and CDR2 SVGIG come from the germline V gene (reference sequence). This CDR3 spans 11 amino acids. Trimming stripped 5 bases from V and 0 bases from J, with 4 bases between. In DNA form, the CDR3 reads TGTGCCTGGGGGCACCAAGAGACCCAGTACTTC. Its translation is CAWGHQETQYF. Together with reference TRBV30 and TRBJ2-5, the CDR3 gives the full variable domain: SQTIHQWPATLVQPVGSPLSLECTVEGTSNPNLYWYRQAAGRGLQLLFYSVGIGQISSEVPQNLSASRPQDRQFILSSKKLLLSDSGFYLCAWGHQETQYFGPGTRLLVL.

V usage is TRBV7-9 and J usage is TRBJ2-1; the D gene is possibly TRBD1 (7 bases). CDR1 and CDR2 from the germline V gene are SEHNR and FQNEAQ (reference sequence). This CDR3 contains 15 residues. V was pared by 4 bases and J by 10 bases, with 20 bases between. The CDR3 is CASSSTDRDSYEQFF. Written as DNA, the CDR3 is TGTGCCAGCAGCTCTACCGACAGGGACTCCTACGAGCAGTTCTTC.

This sequence joins TRBV2 and TRBJ2-2; 9 bases map to TRBD2. Losses at the gene ends were 7 bases for V and 0 bases for J; bases not matched to a gene: 3. The CDR3 contains 15 residues. Germline V gene sequence: CDR1 SNHLY, CDR2 FYNNEI. The DNA of the CDR3 is TGTGCCAGCAATCTAGCGGGACCGAACACCGGGGAGCTGTTTTTT. It specifies CASNLAGPNTGELFF.